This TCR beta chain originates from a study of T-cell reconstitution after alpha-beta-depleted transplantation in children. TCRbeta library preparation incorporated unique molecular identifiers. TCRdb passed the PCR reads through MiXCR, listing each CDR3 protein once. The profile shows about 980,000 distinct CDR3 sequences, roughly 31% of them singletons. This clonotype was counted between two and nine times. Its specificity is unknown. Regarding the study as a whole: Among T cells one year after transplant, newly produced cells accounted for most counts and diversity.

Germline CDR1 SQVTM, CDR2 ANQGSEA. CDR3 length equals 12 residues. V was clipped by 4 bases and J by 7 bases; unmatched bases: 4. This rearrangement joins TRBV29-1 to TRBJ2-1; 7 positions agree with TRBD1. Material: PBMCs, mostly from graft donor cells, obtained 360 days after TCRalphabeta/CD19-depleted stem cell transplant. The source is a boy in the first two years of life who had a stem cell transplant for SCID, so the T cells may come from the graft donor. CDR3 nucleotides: TGCAGCGTTGGACCCAGGGGGAATGAGCAGTTCTTC. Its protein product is CSVGPRGNEQFF.